This entry lists 28 T cell receptor beta chains sequenced from one sample in a study of blood T cell repertoires in COVID-19. The method was immunoSEQ multiplex PCR; TCRdb's version includes in-frame clones alone and lacks a portion of them. The sample includes 110,000 or so clones, 85% of them seen just once. Material: peripheral blood. All receptors derive from a man in his fifties with acute or convalescent COVID-19.

For this clone: The identical CDR3 is also encoded by other nucleotide sequences in the sample. The chain couples TRBV15 to TRBJ1-2; 10 bases map to TRBD1. The length of the CDR3 is 13 residues. V was clipped by 1 base and J by 8 bases; unmatched bases: 1. Germline-derived CDR1 and CDR2 are LNHNV and YYDKDF (reference sequence). The CDR3 is CATSRVTGGGYTF. The CDR3 nucleotides are TGTGCCACCAGCAGAGTGACAGGGGGCGGCTACACCTTC.

The chain combines TRBV5-1 with TRBJ2-7, with TRBD1 matching 9 bases. CDR3 length: 14 amino acids. The V gene's germline CDR1 is SGHRS and CDR2 YFSETQ. Trimming removed 2 bases from V and 6 bases from J; junction bases left unmatched: 6. The CDR3 sequence is CASSFGTGRSEQYF. The CDR3 DNA is TGCGCCAGCAGCTTCGGGACAGGGCGGTCCGAGCAGTACTTC.

This rearrangement joins TRBV5-4 to TRBJ2-2; TRBD2 matches at 9 bases. Germline CDR1 SGHNT, CDR2 YYREEE (reference sequence). The CDR3 is 16 residues long. Trimming cost V 2 bases and J 0 bases; bases outside gene matches: 2. The CDR3 sequence is CASSFGGRANTGELFF. CDR3 bases: TGTGCCAGCAGCTTCGGCGGGAGGGCGAACACCGGGGAGCTGTTTTTT. Full variable domain (outside the CDR3, taken from reference TRBV5-4 and TRBJ2-2): ETGVTQSPTHLIKTRGQQVTLRCSSQSGHNTVSWYQQALGQGPQFIFQYYREEENGRGNFPPRFSGLQFPNYSSELNVNALELDDSALYLCASSFGGRANTGELFFGEGSRLTVL.

The chain is built from TRBV15 and TRBJ2-1, with TRBD2 matching 9 bases. V lost 0 bases, J lost 4 bases, and 10 bases stayed unmatched. The CDR3 is 18 amino acids. CDR1 LNHNV and CDR2 YYDKDF come from the germline V gene (reference sequence). The CDR3 sequence is CATSRDRASGTLYNEQFF. As DNA, the CDR3 is TGTGCCACCAGCAGAGATCGGGCTAGCGGGACTCTTTACAATGAGCAGTTCTTC.

The rearrangement joins TRBV4-1 to TRBJ1-5; 10 nucleotides align to TRBD1. The CDR3 is 18 residues long. The germline CDR1 and CDR2 sequences are MGHRA and YSYEKL. After removal of 4 bases from V and 3 bases from J, the junction contained 12 bases not matched to a gene. The CDR3 sequence: CASSLHPGQGVTNQPQHF. The CDR3 nucleotides are TGCGCCAGCAGCCTCCACCCCGGACAGGGGGTTACCAATCAGCCCCAGCATTTT.

The chain couples TRBV19 to TRBJ1-6; D uncertain. Germline lookup yields CDR1 LNHDA and CDR2 SQIVND (reference sequence). V lost 8 bases and J 7 bases, leaving 12 bases between the germline ends. The CDR3 consists of 13 residues. CDR3: CASGSDGNSPLHF. In DNA form, the CDR3 reads TGTGCCAGTGGGAGCGACGGGAATTCACCCCTCCACTTT.

V usage is TRBV5-1 and J usage is TRBJ1-1; the match to TRBD1 covers 7 bases. The CDR3 totals 13 residues. CDR1 is SGHRS, CDR2 YFSETQ, per germline. Trimming at V came to 3 bases and at J to 5 bases, leaving 4 bases not matched to a gene. The CDR3: CASSSQGYTEAFF. CDR3 nucleotides: TGCGCCAGCAGCTCACAGGGGTATACTGAAGCTTTCTTT.

CDR3 loop: CASSRSQREINEQFF. CDR3 DNA: TGTGCCAGCAGCCGCTCGCAGCGGGAGATCAATGAGCAGTTCTTC. The chain is built from TRBV3-1 (or the pseudogene TRBV3-2) and TRBJ2-1; 8 nucleotides match TRBD2. V lost 4 bases to trimming and J lost 6 bases; unmatched junction nucleotides: 8. This CDR3 spans 15 amino acids. CDR1 LGHDT and CDR2 YNNKEL come from the germline V gene (reference sequence).

This chain uses TRBV10-3 with TRBJ1-4; 8 nucleotides align to TRBD1. Germline CDR1 ENHRY, CDR2 SYGVKD. This CDR3 is 13 amino acids long. The J segment lost 5 bases and the V segment lost 8 bases, leaving 4 bases of the junction unmatched. The CDR3 sequence is CAIQDRENEKLFF. The CDR3 bases are TGTGCCATCCAGGACAGGGAAAATGAAAAACTGTTTTTT.

This clone was seen a few times. The J gene is TRBJ1-5, the V gene TRBV7-2, with 7 positions matching TRBD1. The CDR3 is made up of 14 amino acids. The V gene end was trimmed by 3 bases and the J gene end by 1 base; junction bases not matched to a gene: 0. Per the germline V gene, CDR1 is SGHTA and CDR2 is FQGNSA. Written as DNA, the CDR3 is TGTGCCAGCAGCTTGACAGGGAGCAATCAGCCCCAGCATTTT. This codes for CASSLTGSNQPQHF.

The V gene is TRBV5-1, the J gene TRBJ2-2; possibly TRBD1 for D (6 bases). Germline values: CDR1 SGHRS, CDR2 YFSETQ. V was trimmed by 2 bases and J by 0 bases, leaving 8 bases between them. The CDR3 is made up of 15 amino acids. The CDR3: CASSLQGSNTGELFF. CDR3 nucleotides: TGCGCCAGCAGCTTACAGGGTTCGAACACCGGGGAGCTGTTTTTT.

The CDR3: CASSPAPGQGSSPLHF. Here the CDR3 DNA reads TGTGCCAGCTCACCGGCTCCGGGACAGGGAAGCTCACCCCTCCACTTT. The chain has TRBV18 and TRBJ1-6, with TRBD1 matching 9 bases. CDR3 length equals 16 residues. Germline CDR1 and CDR2: KGHSH and LQKENI. V was clipped by 3 bases and J by 10 bases; unmatched bases: 10.

The chain combines TRBV19 with TRBJ2-2, with 8 bases aligning to TRBD1. There are 14 residues in the CDR3. Trimming removed 7 bases from V and 6 bases from J; junction bases left unmatched: 7. Germline-derived CDR1 and CDR2 are LNHDA and SQIVND (reference sequence). In DNA form, the CDR3 reads TGTGCCAGTACCATGACAGGGGAGGCCGGGGAGCTGTTTTTT. Its protein is CASTMTGEAGELFF.

The chain recombines TRBV7-2 with TRBJ2-1; tentative D call: TRBD1 (6 bases). Germline assignment: CDR1 SGHTA and CDR2 FQGNSA. Trimming pared 5 bases from V and 6 bases from J, leaving 14 bases between. This CDR3 is built from 14 residues. CDR3 nucleotide sequence: TGTGCCAGCAGCCCCCTTTGGGGGCTCAATGAGCAGTTCTTC. It yields the protein CASSPLWGLNEQFF.

The chain combines TRBV24-1 with TRBJ1-3, with 7 bases matching TRBD1. The CDR3 covers 14 residues. Germline loops: CDR1 KGHDR, CDR2 SFDVKD. V lost 3 bases to trimming and J lost 8 bases; unmatched junction nucleotides: 6. CDR3 in amino acids: CATSDRTGADTIYF. In DNA, the CDR3 is TGTGCCACCAGTGATCGGACAGGAGCGGACACCATATATTTT.

There are a few counts of this clone. This sequence joins TRBV5-6 and TRBJ1-5; 9 nucleotides match TRBD1. Trimming cost V 1 base and J 2 bases; bases outside gene matches: 1. Germline CDR1 is SGHDT and CDR2 is YYEEEE. The CDR3 totals 15 residues. The CDR3 sequence: CASSLRDRGNQPQHF. DNA for the CDR3: TGTGCCAGCAGCTTGCGGGACAGGGGCAATCAGCCCCAGCATTTT.

J is TRBJ1-1 and V is TRBV6-5, with D unclear. The V and J ends lost 8 bases and 1 base respectively, with 5 bases between them. This CDR3 is 11 amino acids long. Germline CDR1 is MNHEY and CDR2 is SVGAGI. CDR3 amino acids: CASGRNTEAFF. The CDR3 DNA reads as TGTGCCAGCGGGCGGAACACTGAAGCTTTCTTT.

The chain carries TRBV7-9 and TRBJ1-3; 9 nucleotides align to TRBD1. The CDR3 length is 15 residues. Losses at the gene ends were 5 bases for V and 0 bases for J; bases not matched to a gene: 2. CDR1 is SEHNR, CDR2 FQNEAQ, per germline (reference sequence). CDR3 sequence (DNA): TGTGCCAGCAGCGACAGGGGGTTCTCTGGAAACACCATATATTTT. It encodes CASSDRGFSGNTIYF.

The J gene is TRBJ2-1, the V gene TRBV9; 8 nucleotides line up with TRBD1. CDR1 is SGDLS and CDR2 is YYNGEE in the germline V gene. The V and J ends lost 0 bases and 7 bases, in that order; junction bases with no gene match: 6. CDR3 length: 15 amino acids. The CDR3 DNA reads TGTGCCAGCAGCGTAGAGGCAGGGGGCTGGAATGAGCAGTTCTTC. Translating it yields CASSVEAGGWNEQFF.

The rearrangement uses TRBV6-5 and TRBJ2-5; D is undetermined. The V end was cut by 6 bases, the J end by 4 bases, with 9 bases between. The CDR3 contains 12 residues. In germline, CDR1 is MNHEY, CDR2 SVGAGI. The CDR3 DNA follows: TGTGCCAGCAGCCACACAGCAGAGACCCAGTACTTC. Translating gives CASSHTAETQYF.

This rearrangement joins TRBV9 to TRBJ2-7; 8 nucleotides match TRBD2. The V gene's germline CDR1 is SGDLS and CDR2 YYNGEE. The CDR3 sequence is 14 residues long. Trimming removed 2 bases from V and 3 bases from J; junction bases left unmatched: 4. The CDR3 reads CASSVGTSNYEQYF. CDR3 sequence (DNA): TGTGCCAGCAGCGTCGGGACTAGTAACTACGAGCAGTACTTC.

The rearrangement uses TRBV12-5 and TRBJ2-7; unclear D gene. V was pared by 7 bases and J by 3 bases, with 13 bases between. The CDR3 spans 13 residues. The germline V gene encodes CDR1 LGHNT and CDR2 FRNRAP. The CDR3 here is CASALIDNYEQYF. CDR3 bases: TGTGCTAGTGCCCTAATCGACAACTACGAGCAGTACTTC.

V is TRBV27 and J is TRBJ2-2; D uncertain. CDR1 is MNHEY and CDR2 is SMNVEV in the germline V gene (reference sequence). The CDR3 extends over 12 amino acids. V shed 3 bases and J shed 6 bases, with 5 bases lying between them. In nucleotides, the CDR3 is TGTGCCAGCAGTTTTAGTTCCGGGGAGCTGTTTTTT. Translation: CASSFSSGELFF.

The chain recombines TRBV7-3 with TRBJ2-3; the D is unclear. Looked up from germline, CDR1 is SGHTA and CDR2 is FQGTGA. Trimming removed 5 bases at V and 3 bases at J, with 15 bases between. CDR3 size: 15 residues. CDR3 amino acids: CASSAGRQATDTQYF. In DNA, the CDR3 is TGTGCCAGCAGCGCCGGCCGGCAGGCGACAGATACGCAGTATTTT.

The chain links TRBV7-8 to TRBJ1-5; D uncertain. Per germline, CDR1 SGHVS and CDR2 FQNEAQ. CDR3 length equals 15 residues. The V and J ends lost 2 bases and 0 bases respectively, with 8 bases between them. The chain's CDR3 is CASSLNQASNQPQHF. CDR3 in DNA: TGTGCCAGCAGCTTAAATCAGGCTAGCAATCAGCCCCAGCATTTT. The complete variable domain, with remaining parts taken from reference TRBV7-8 and TRBJ1-5, reads GAGVSQSPRYKVAKRGQDVALRCDPISGHVSLFWYQQALGQGPEFLTYFQNEAQLDKSGLPSDRFFAERPEGSVSTLKIQRTQQEDSAVYLCASSLNQASNQPQHFGDGTRLSIL.

This rearrangement joins TRBV7-9 to TRBJ2-7; the match to TRBD1 covers 8 bases. This CDR3 has 15 residues. Germline CDR1 reads SEHNR; CDR2 reads FQNEAQ (reference sequence). The V gene end was trimmed by 5 bases and the J gene end by 0 bases; junction bases not matched to a gene: 6. CDR3 bases: TGTGCCAGCAGCCGAGGACAGGGATACTCCTACGAGCAGTACTTC. Protein sequence: CASSRGQGYSYEQYF.

V gene TRBV6-6 combines with J gene TRBJ1-4, with 8 nucleotides matching TRBD1. The CDR3 runs 14 residues. Germline loops: CDR1 MNHNY, CDR2 SVGAGI (reference sequence). Losses at the gene ends were 6 bases for V and 7 bases for J; bases not matched to a gene: 7. CDR3 region: CASRTGGGSEKLFF. In nucleotides, the CDR3 is TGTGCCAGCAGAACAGGGGGTGGAAGTGAAAAACTGTTTTTT.

The V gene is TRBV30, the J gene TRBJ1-2; perhaps TRBD1 as D (5 bases). CDR1 GTSNPN and CDR2 SVGIG come from the germline V gene (reference sequence). V lost 5 bases, J lost 7 bases, and 14 bases lay in between. The CDR3 has 12 amino acids. The CDR3 nucleotides read TGTGCCTGGCATACGAACCAGGGTGGCTACACCTTC. The encoded protein is CAWHTNQGGYTF.